The T cell receptor (beta chain) described here comes from a study of CD8+CD57+ T cells in acquired aplastic anemia. V shed 0 bases and J shed 9 bases, with 9 bases lying between them. CDR1 is SGHDT, CDR2 YYEEEE, per germline. The CDR3 sequence is 13 residues long. With regard to this clonotype: A much larger clone differs from this one at a single base, so this may be a read error.

Investigators profiled TCR beta VDJ and CDR3 from genomic DNA template. TCRdb recomputed calls from the reads with MiXCR, one row per CDR3 protein. This table holds around 250,000 distinct CDR3 sequences, around 60% found once. This sequence was found in a human donor with severe aplastic anemia or a healthy control (not recorded which). The genes are TRBV5-6 and TRBJ2-2; D gene uncertain. The sample taken for sequencing was sorted CD4+, CD8+, or CD8+CD57+ T cells (not recorded which) from PBMCs. The CDR3 DNA reads TGTGCCAGCAGCTTGGTGGGCCCCTGGGAGCTGTTTTTT. Translating it yields CASSLVGPWELFF.